This TCR beta chain was identified during a study of blood T cell repertoires in COVID-19 (dated by TCRdb to the early 2020s). In the study overall: Samples from collaborators originated in the United States, Italy and Spain and spanned both the acute and convalescent phases of COVID-19. Deeply sampled blood TCRbeta repertoires from subjects exposed to, actively infected with, or recovered from COVID-19 were included in the dataset. The prospective study material was composed of cDNA or gDNA derived from T cells, B-cell-depleted T cells, or PBMCs. Where available, HLA class I and class II types were taken from metadata supplied by the sample provider and were not determined by assay-based typing. A de-identified subject ID, COVID-19 status, age in years and sex were almost always included in the sample metadata. Samples came from the ongoing ImmuneRACE study (first 160 participants) plus 1,254 subjects from 6 global collaborators. The repertoires were released in a freely available public database intended as a resource for research on the immune response to SARS-CoV-2. Summary of the overall study and its limitations: The quantity of clinical and demographic metadata differed by source and by participant and was supplied without curation.

One collaborating source in Seattle enrolled patients while the patients were actively infected and followed the patients over time throughout the course of disease. Each collaborating institution followed its own protocols to collect whole blood in K2EDTA tubes. For TCRbeta analysis, collaborators shipped samples in one of three forms: frozen whole blood, isolated PBMCs, or DNA extracted from either of those sample types. Trimming accounts for 2 bases at V and 3 bases at J, while the number of junction bases matched to no gene is 11. Spanning cysteine to phenylalanine, the CDR3 consists of 18 amino acids. Only the CDR3 DNA stays, 54 bases, in frame from base 1. The germline V gene (reference sequence) gives CDR1 as PRHDT and CDR2 as FYEKMQ. The immunoSEQ Assay, a bias-controlled multiplex PCR, was used to amplify TCRbeta CDR3 regions from genomic DNA. The paper's processing steps were these. Nucleated cell counts per sample were estimated from amplification of reference gene primers within the assay. Sequence reads were collapsed and filtered to measure the absolute abundance of every unique TCRbeta CDR3 rearrangement. For each sample, productive Simpson clonality was calculated by taking the square root of Simpson's diversity index across productive rearrangements. TCRdb took over this immuneACCESS table, retaining in-frame rearrangements with V and J assigned. Such tables are incomplete; in checked studies, under half of the missing clones stem from an unresolved V gene, and the remainder is unexplained. V, J and clone size derive from that table, while D and trimming were established from the DNA sequence. The sample profile shows around 150,000 clones; roughly 93% of them were found once. Under 2% of the sample is taken by the ten largest.

Regarding this clone: The clone's antigen remains unknown. The input lacks base qualities; no much larger clone sits a single base away. The identical CDR3 is also encoded by other nucleotide sequences in the sample.

This chain is built from TRBV13 and TRBJ2-2, with 8 bases matching TRBD2. This clonotype originated in a woman in her fifties or sixties with COVID-19, enrolled during active disease. The source material was peripheral blood. The CDR3 reads as follows: CASSLYGGVPPYTGELFF. The sequence in DNA is TGTGCCAGCAGCTTATACGGGGGGGTCCCTCCTTACACCGGGGAGCTGTTTTTT.